This TCR beta chain was sequenced during a study of T cell repertoires in cytomegalovirus infection. At the level of the study: Public TCR beta signatures provided an indication of both CMV infection and a matching HLA type.

TCRdb re-derived calls from the reads in MiXCR, one entry per CDR3 protein. The top ten hold 20% to 30% of the sample, which has fewer than 550,000 distinct CDR3 sequences, 15% to 20% seen once. The sequenced sample was CD8+ T cells from PBMCs. The origin of this receptor is a human donor in good health (CMV status not recorded). Some clones in this sample may be carry-over from other donors' samples.

This chain's CDR3 is CASSLVANSYNEQFF. The CDR3, as DNA: TGTGCCAGCAGCTTAGTGGCTAATTCCTACAATGAGCAGTTCTTC. The chain recombines TRBV11-2 with TRBJ2-1, with D uncertain. The germline V gene encodes CDR1 SGHAT and CDR2 FQNNGV. Trimming shortened V by 1 base and J by 1 base, and 8 bases separated the two germline ends. The CDR3 sequence is 15 residues long.